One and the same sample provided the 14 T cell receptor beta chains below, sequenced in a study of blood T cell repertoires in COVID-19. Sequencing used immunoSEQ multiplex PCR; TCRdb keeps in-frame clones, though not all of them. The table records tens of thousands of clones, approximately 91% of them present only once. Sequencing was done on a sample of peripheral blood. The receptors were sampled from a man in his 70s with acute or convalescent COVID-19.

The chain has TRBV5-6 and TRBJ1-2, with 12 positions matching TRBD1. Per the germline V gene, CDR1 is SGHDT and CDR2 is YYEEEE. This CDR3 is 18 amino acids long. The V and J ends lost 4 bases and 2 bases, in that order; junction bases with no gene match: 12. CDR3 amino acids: CASSQAGTGGARNYGYTF. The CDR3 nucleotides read TGTGCCAGCAGCCAGGCTGGGACAGGGGGCGCAAGGAACTATGGCTACACCTTC. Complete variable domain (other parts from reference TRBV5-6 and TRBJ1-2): DAGVTQSPTHLIKTRGQQVTLRCSPKSGHDTVSWYQQALGQGPQFIFQYYEEEERQRGNFPDRFSGHQFPNYSSELNVNALLLGDSALYLCASSQAGTGGARNYGYTFGSGTRLTVV.

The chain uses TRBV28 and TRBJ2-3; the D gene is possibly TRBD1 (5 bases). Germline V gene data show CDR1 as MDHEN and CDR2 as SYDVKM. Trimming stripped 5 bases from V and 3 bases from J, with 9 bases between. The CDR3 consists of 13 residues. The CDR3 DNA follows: TGTGCCAGCAGTAAGGGGCGAACAGATACGCAGTATTTT. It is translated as CASSKGRTDTQYF.

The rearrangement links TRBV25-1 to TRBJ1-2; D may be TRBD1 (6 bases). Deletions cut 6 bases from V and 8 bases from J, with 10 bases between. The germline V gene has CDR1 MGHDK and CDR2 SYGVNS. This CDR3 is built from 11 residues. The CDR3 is CASSQGSGYTF. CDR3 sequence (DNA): TGTGCCAGCAGCCAGGGGAGCGGCTACACCTTC.

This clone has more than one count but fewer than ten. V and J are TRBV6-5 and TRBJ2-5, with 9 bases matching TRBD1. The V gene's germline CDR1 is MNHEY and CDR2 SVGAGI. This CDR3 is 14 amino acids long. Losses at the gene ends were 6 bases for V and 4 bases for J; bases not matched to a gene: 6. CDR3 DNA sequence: TGTGCCAGCAGAGACAGGGGGTGGCGAGAGACCCAGTACTTC. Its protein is CASRDRGWRETQYF.

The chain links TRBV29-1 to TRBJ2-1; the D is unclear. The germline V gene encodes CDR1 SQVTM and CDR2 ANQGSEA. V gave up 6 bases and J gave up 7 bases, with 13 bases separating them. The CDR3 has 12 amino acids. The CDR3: CSVSPFSNEQFF. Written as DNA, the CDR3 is TGCAGCGTCTCCCCCTTCAGTAATGAGCAGTTCTTC.

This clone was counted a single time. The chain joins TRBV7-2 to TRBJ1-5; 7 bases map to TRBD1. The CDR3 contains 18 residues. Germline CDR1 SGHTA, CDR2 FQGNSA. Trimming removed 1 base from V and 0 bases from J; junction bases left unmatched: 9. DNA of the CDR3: TGTGCCAGCAGCTTAGTCGGGGGACAGAAAAATAGCAATCAGCCCCAGCATTTT. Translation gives CASSLVGGQKNSNQPQHF. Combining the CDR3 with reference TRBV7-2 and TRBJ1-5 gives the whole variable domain GAGVSQSPSNKVTEKGKDVELRCDPISGHTALYWYRQSLGQGLEFLIYFQGNSAPDKSGLPSDRFSAERTGGSVSTLTIQRTQQEDSAVYLCASSLVGGQKNSNQPQHFGDGTRLSIL.

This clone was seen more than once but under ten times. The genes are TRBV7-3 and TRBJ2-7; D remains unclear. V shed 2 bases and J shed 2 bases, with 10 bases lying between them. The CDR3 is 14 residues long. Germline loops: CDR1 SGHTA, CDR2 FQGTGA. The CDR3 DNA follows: TGTGCCAGCAGCTTAGGTCACAGAACCTACGAGCAGTACTTC. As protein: CASSLGHRTYEQYF.

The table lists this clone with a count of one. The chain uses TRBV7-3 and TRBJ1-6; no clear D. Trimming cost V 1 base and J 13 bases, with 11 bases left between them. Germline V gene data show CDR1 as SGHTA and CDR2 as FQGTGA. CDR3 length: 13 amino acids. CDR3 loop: CASSLITGNPLHF. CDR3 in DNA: TGTGCCAGCAGCTTAATAACCGGGAACCCCCTCCACTTT.

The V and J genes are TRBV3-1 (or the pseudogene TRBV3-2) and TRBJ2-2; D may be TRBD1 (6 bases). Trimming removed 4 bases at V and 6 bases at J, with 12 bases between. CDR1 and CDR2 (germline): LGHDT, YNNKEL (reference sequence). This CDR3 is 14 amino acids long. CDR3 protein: CASSPGVMSGELFF. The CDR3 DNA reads TGTGCCAGCAGCCCAGGGGTTATGTCCGGGGAGCTGTTTTTT.

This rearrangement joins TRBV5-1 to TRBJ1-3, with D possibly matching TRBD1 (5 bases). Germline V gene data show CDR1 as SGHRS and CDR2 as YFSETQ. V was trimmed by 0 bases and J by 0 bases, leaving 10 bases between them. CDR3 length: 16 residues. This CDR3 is CASSLDGRVSGNTIYF. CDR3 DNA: TGCGCCAGCAGCTTGGATGGCAGGGTCTCTGGAAACACCATATATTTT.

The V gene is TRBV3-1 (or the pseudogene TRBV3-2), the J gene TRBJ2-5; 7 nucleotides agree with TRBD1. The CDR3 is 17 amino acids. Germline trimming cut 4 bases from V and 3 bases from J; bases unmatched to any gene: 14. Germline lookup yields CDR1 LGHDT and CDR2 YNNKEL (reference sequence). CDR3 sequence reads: CASSPGVWTGWEETQYF. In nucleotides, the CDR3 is TGTGCCAGCAGCCCTGGGGTATGGACAGGCTGGGAAGAGACCCAGTACTTC.

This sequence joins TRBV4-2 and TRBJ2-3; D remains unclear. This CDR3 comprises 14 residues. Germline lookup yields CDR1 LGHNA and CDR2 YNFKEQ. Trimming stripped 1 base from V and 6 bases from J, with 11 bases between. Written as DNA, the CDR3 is TGTGCCAGCAGCCAAGCTGACTCGCCGGATACGCAGTATTTT. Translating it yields CASSQADSPDTQYF.

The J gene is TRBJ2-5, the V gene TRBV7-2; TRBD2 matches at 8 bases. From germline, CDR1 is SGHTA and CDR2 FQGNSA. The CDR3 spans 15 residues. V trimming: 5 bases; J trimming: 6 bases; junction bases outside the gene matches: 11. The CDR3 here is CASSLDGGGRKTQYF. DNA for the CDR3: TGTGCCAGCAGCCTGGACGGGGGGGGCCGGAAGACCCAGTACTTC.

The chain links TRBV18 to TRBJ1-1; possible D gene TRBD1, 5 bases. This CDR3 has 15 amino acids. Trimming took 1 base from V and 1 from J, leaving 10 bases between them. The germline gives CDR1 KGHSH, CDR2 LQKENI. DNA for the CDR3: TGTGCCAGCTCACCACGTACACAGGCGAACACTGAAGCTTTCTTT. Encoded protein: CASSPRTQANTEAFF.